This T cell receptor beta chain emerged from a study of OX40 agonist ivuxolimab in advanced cancers. Study results and limitations: Clones of CD4+ and CD8+ blood T cells grew by week 6 at doses of 0.1 to 3.0 mg/kg.

Libraries were prepared by immunoSEQ multiplex PCR; TCRdb keeps only in-frame clonotypes and omits some of them. The profile shows more than 35,000 clones, more than 80% of them singletons. As for this clone: Its antigen is not known.

Collection of blood occurred at baseline, at cycle 4 day 1, and at cycle 7 day 1. There are 13 residues in the CDR3. Trimming removed 1 base at V and 1 base at J, with 5 bases between. Germline V gene lookup returns CDR1 SGHAT and CDR2 FQNNGV. This sample comprised CD4+ or CD8+ T cells sorted from blood, obtained in a trial of the OX40 agonist ivuxolimab. The receptor's source is an adult with an advanced solid tumor such as melanoma, head and neck, liver or kidney cancer. The V call is TRBV11-2, the J call TRBJ2-7, with D maybe TRBD1 (5 bases). CDR3 region: CASSLGQSYEQYF. CDR3 bases: TGTGCCAGCAGCTTAGGACAGTCCTACGAGCAGTACTTC. The full variable domain, in which reference TRBV11-2 and TRBJ2-7 provide the parts outside the CDR3, is EAGVAQSPRYKIIEKRQSVAFWCNPISGHATLYWYQQILGQGPKLLIQFQNNGVVDDSQLPKDRFSAERLKGVDSTLKIQPAKLEDSAVYLCASSLGQSYEQYFGPGTRLTVT.